What follows are 6 T cell receptor beta chains derived from one specimen sequenced in a study of identical twins (dated by TCRdb to 2016 to 2017). The library was built by means of 5' RACE. This sample was sequenced with an Illumina HiSeq 2000. The raw public data were reprocessed by TCRdb itself: fastp quality trimming at Q25, MiXCR clonotype calling, in-frame beta chains only. One record per CDR3 amino acid sequence lists the most common genes and DNA. The sample table records roughly 1,500,000 distinct CDR3 sequences; about 32% of these occur just once. The ten largest clones represent 0.25% to 0.3% of the sample. The sequenced sample consisted of cord blood. The receptors originated from a newborn girl in good health.

The chain uses TRBV2 and TRBJ2-7, with D possibly matching TRBD1 (6 bases). CDR1 and CDR2 from the germline V gene are SNHLY and FYNNEI. The ends were cut back, 6 bases at V and 2 bases at J, with 17 bases in the middle. The CDR3 loop spans 15 amino acids. The DNA of the CDR3 is TGTGCCAGCAGCCTGGACAGCCTATACCCCTACGAGCAGTACTTC. Amino acid sequence: CASSLDSLYPYEQYF. The full variable domain, its missing parts supplied by reference TRBV2 and TRBJ2-7, is EPEVTQTPSHQVTQMGQEVILRCVPISNHLYFYWYRQILGQKVEFLVSFYNNEISEKSEIFDDQFSVERPDGSNFTLKIRSTKLEDSAMYFCASSLDSLYPYEQYFGPGTRLTVT.

J is TRBJ2-5 and V is TRBV5-1, with 7 bases that match TRBD1. Germline CDR1 SGHRS, CDR2 YFSETQ. This CDR3 is 14 amino acids long. The junction had 5 bases not matched to a gene; V was cut back by 4 bases and J by 2 bases. The CDR3 DNA reads TGCGCCAGCAGCCCTTGGGACAGACAAGAGACCCAGTACTTC. As protein: CASSPWDRQETQYF.

This chain joins TRBV20-1 and TRBJ2-3; 11 bases agree with TRBD2. Germline CDR1 DFQATT, CDR2 SNEGSKA (reference sequence). V lost 3 bases to trimming and J lost 5 bases; unmatched junction nucleotides: 7. The CDR3 sequence is 15 residues long. CDR3 nucleotide sequence: TGCAGTGCTAGGGCTAGCGGGAGGAGGCAAGATACGCAGTATTTT. Translation: CSARASGRRQDTQYF.

This clonotype was observed a handful of times. The rearrangement links TRBV28 to TRBJ2-5, with 8 bases aligning to TRBD1. This CDR3 has 17 amino acids. The V gene's germline CDR1 is MDHEN and CDR2 SYDVKM. J lost 7 bases, V lost 3 bases, and 16 bases had no gene match. CDR3 loop: CASSFPEGQGAIGTQYF. CDR3 DNA sequence: TGTGCCAGCAGTTTTCCCGAAGGTCAGGGGGCGATTGGGACCCAGTACTTC.

This clonotype was recorded a few times. The rearrangement links TRBV3-1 to TRBJ2-4, with a possible D match to TRBD2 (5 bases). The germline CDR1 and CDR2 sequences are LGHDT and YNNKEL (reference sequence). The CDR3 has 18 amino acids. The V end lost 2 bases, the J end lost 7 bases, and 24 bases lay between the germline ends. The CDR3 loop reads CASSQQIKHSDTGNIQYF. The CDR3 nucleotides read TGTGCCAGCAGCCAACAAATAAAACACAGTGACACGGGGAACATTCAGTACTTC.

This sequence joins TRBV12-3 or TRBV12-4 and TRBJ2-5, with a weak D call TRBD2 (7 bases). Trimming took off 6 bases at V and 2 bases at J, with 16 bases between the two ends. This CDR3 contains 15 residues. CDR3: CASSPMGGPQETQYF. The CDR3 nucleotides are TGTGCCAGCAGCCCCATGGGGGGGCCTCAAGAGACCCAGTACTTC.